The rows below give T cell receptor beta chains drawn from one sample of a study of chemoradiotherapy in HPV16-positive cancers. Profiling relied on immunoSEQ multiplex PCR, and the TCRdb table lists in-frame clones only, not all of them. Of 850 to 1,000 clones detected, more than 65% appear once; the ten largest clones hold 5.6%. Material: tumor tissue, obtained from a patient who underwent chemoradiotherapy. The receptors stem from a human donor with HPV-associated anogenital cancer. Each CDR3 is given with its conserved first and last residue. The D gene is left open where the match is weak.

CASSGTGGTGELFF | TGTGCCAGCAGTGGGACAGGGGGCACCGGGGAGCTGTTTTTT | TRBV6-4 | TRBD1 | TRBJ2-2
CASSELGDYREKLFF | TGTGCCAGCAGTGAATTGGGGGACTACCGGGAAAAACTGTTTTTT | TRBV25-1 | NA | TRBJ1-4
CASRLPGLAGGNEQFF | TGCGCCAGCAGGCTTCCGGGACTAGCGGGGGGAAATGAGCAGTTCTTC | TRBV10-2 | TRBD2 | TRBJ2-1
CASSLDWDRTNSPLHF | TGCGCCAGCAGCTTGGATTGGGACAGAACCAATTCACCCCTCCACTTT | TRBV5-1 | TRBD1 | TRBJ1-6
CASSDSDNTEAFF | TGTGCCAGCAGTGACTCGGACAACACTGAAGCTTTCTTT | TRBV6-4 | NA | TRBJ1-1
CASSPNRGPNTEAFF | TGTGCCAGCAGCCCGAATAGGGGACCGAACACTGAAGCTTTCTTT | TRBV7-6 | NA | TRBJ1-1
CAWSVSGGNIQYF | TGTGCCTGGAGTGTGTCTGGGGGGAACATTCAGTACTTC | TRBV30 | NA | TRBJ2-4
CASSYSGVPNYGYTF | TGTGCCAGCAGTTACTCGGGCGTTCCGAACTATGGCTACACCTTC | TRBV6-5 | NA | TRBJ1-2
CASSVGSGAKLSPLHF | TGTGCCAGCAGCGTAGGGTCCGGGGCGAAGCTTTCACCCCTCCACTTT | TRBV9 | NA | TRBJ1-6
CASSTLWDHSYNEQFF | TGTGCCAGTAGTACACTCTGGGACCACTCCTACAATGAGCAGTTCTTC | TRBV19 | NA | TRBJ2-1
CASSPGARTTSEQFF | TGTGCCAGCTCACCAGGAGCGCGGACCACAAGTGAGCAGTTCTTC | TRBV18 | NA | TRBJ2-1
CASSELSGATGELFF | TGTGCCAGCAGTGAATTGAGCGGGGCCACCGGGGAGCTGTTTTTT | TRBV6-1 | TRBD2 | TRBJ2-2
CASSLGLRVQETQYF | TGTGCCAGCAGCTTAGGTTTGAGGGTCCAAGAGACCCAGTACTTC | TRBV7-2 | NA | TRBJ2-5
CASSWNDRHEQYF | TGTGCCAGCAGCTGGAACGACAGGCACGAGCAGTACTTC | TRBV5-8 | NA | TRBJ2-7
CASSFTGTSGNTGELFF | TGCGCCAGCAGCTTCACCGGGACTAGCGGGAACACCGGGGAGCTGTTTTTT | TRBV5-1 | TRBD2 | TRBJ2-2
CASSHSGRGETQYF | TGTGCCAGCAGCCACAGCGGGAGAGGAGAGACCCAGTACTTC | TRBV27 | TRBD2 | TRBJ2-5